This TCR beta chain came from a study of blood T cell repertoires in COVID-19. At the level of the study: Material from acute and convalescent COVID-19 was sourced from the United States, Italy and Spain. T cells, B-cell-depleted T cells, or PBMCs provided the cDNA or gDNA that served as material.

In the source study's methods: Estimated nucleated cell counts came from reference gene primer amplification. Clones were read by immunoSEQ multiplex PCR, and TCRdb kept only the in-frame ones, dropping some. Clone size and V and J calls were adopted from that table, with D and trimming inferred from the DNA. This table holds tens of thousands of clones, roughly nine tenths found once. The CDR3 sequence is 13 residues long. The germline gives CDR1 MNHEY, CDR2 SMNVEV (reference sequence). V lost 2 bases, J lost 1 base, and 6 bases lay in between. The sample comprised peripheral blood. This chain links TRBV27 with TRBJ2-7; D may be TRBD2 (5 bases). The receptor's source is a man aged 45-65 years with active COVID-19. CDR3 DNA: TGTGCCAGCAGTTTAGGGGAGTCCTACGAGCAGTACTTC. Residues: CASSLGESYEQYF.